Here is one T cell receptor (beta chain) with its context. Its antigen is not known. This sample was included in a study of CXCR3-negative and CXCR3-positive naive CD8 T cells. Study results and caveats: Comparison of naive subsets found surface CD5 to be comparable, and TCR strength was inferred on the basis of TRB CDR3 properties. For naive cells, CXCR3-negative and CXCR3-positive subsets had similar TRBV-TRBJ usage; for memory cells, usage differed.

The germline V gene encodes CDR1 MDHEN and CDR2 SYDVKM. The CDR3 contains 14 residues. In preparing the TRB cDNA libraries, 5' RACE with UMI labels was used. TCRdb re-called the 5' RACE reads; one entry per CDR3 protein, DNA not given. This listing includes tens of thousands of distinct CDR3 sequences. Material: naive CXCR3- CD8+ T cells from blood. Subset reported: CD45RO-CCR7+CD27+CD95- naive CD8+ T cells lacking CXCR3 (TNR3-). This TCR was recovered from a human donor in good health. Some clones in this sample may be carry-over from other donors' samples. The chain joins TRBV28 to TRBJ2-4; TCRdb's assignment of TRBD1 cannot be checked, as there is no DNA. The CDR3 loop reads CASAPGGGKNIQYF.